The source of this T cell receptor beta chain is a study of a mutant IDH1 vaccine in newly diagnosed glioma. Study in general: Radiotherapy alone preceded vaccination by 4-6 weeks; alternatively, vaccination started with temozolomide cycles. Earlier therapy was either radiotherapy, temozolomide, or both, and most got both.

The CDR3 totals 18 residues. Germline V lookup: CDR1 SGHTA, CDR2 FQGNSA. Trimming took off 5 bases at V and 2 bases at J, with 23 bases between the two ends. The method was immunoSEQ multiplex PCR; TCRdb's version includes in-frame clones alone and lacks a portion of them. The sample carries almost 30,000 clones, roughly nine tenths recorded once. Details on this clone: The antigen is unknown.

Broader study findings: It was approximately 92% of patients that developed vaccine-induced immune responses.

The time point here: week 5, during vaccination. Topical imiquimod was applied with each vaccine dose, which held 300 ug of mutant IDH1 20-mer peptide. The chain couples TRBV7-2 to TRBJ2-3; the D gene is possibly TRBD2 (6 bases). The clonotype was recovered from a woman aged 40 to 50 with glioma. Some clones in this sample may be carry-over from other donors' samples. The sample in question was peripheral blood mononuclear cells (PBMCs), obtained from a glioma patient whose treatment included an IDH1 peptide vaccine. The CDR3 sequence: CASSRRVGPTIYTDTQYF. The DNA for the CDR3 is TGTGCCAGCAGCCGGAGGGTCGGTCCAACCATTTACACAGATACGCAGTATTTT.